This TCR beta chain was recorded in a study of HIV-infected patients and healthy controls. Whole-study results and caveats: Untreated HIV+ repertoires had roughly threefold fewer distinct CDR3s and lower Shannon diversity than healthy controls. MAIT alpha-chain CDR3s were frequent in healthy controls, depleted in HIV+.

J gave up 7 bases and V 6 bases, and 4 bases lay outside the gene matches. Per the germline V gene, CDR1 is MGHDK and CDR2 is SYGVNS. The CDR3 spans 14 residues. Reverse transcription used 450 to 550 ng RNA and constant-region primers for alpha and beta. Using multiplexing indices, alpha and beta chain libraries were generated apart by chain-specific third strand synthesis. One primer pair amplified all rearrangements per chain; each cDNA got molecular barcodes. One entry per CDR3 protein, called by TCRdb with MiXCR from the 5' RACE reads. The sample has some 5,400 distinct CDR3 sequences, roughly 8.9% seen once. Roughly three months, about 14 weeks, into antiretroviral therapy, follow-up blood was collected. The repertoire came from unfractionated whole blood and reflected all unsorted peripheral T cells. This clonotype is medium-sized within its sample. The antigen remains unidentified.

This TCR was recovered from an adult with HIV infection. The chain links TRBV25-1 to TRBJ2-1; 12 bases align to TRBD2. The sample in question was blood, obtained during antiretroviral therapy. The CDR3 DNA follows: TGTGCCAGCAGGCTAGCGGGAGGGTTGAATGAGCAGTTCTTC. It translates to CASRLAGGLNEQFF.